These 10 T cell receptor beta chains were all obtained from the same sample, sequenced in a study of cytomegalovirus exposure and HLA in healthy donors. Primers for the PCR totalled 60 Vbeta and 13 Jbeta. The repertoire was sequenced with immunoSEQ multiplex PCR; TCRdb's copy has only in-frame clones and lacks some. The sample lists 120,000 to 150,000 clones; 60% to 80% were seen once. The sample consisted of PBMCs. Receptors were obtained from a woman between 40 and 55 years old in good health and CMV-seropositive.

The chain's CDR3 is CASSIKGILMNGQPQHF. CDR3 DNA: TGTGCCAGTAGTATCAAGGGGATACTGATGAACGGTCAGCCCCAGCATTTT. V usage is TRBV19 and J usage is TRBJ1-5; tentatively, D is TRBD1 (5 bases). The CDR3 is 17 amino acids. Trimming left V 3 bases short and J 6 bases short, with 21 bases between. Germline V CDR1 and CDR2: LNHDA, SQIVND (reference sequence). The entire variable domain, with the rest obtained from reference TRBV19 and TRBJ1-5, is as follows: DGGITQSPKYLFRKEGQNVTLSCEQNLNHDAMYWYRQDPGQGLRLIYYSQIVNDFQKGDIAEGYSVSREKKESFPLTVTSAQKNPTAFYLCASSIKGILMNGQPQHFGDGTRLSIL.

This sequence joins TRBV19 and TRBJ1-5; the D gene is possibly TRBD1 (5 bases). V lost 9 bases and J lost 6, with 15 bases in between. Germline-derived CDR1 and CDR2 are LNHDA and SQIVND (reference sequence). This CDR3 is built from 13 residues. CDR3 protein: CARPNGGAQPQHF. CDR3 DNA sequence: TGTGCCAGGCCCAACGGGGGTGCTCAGCCCCAGCATTTT.

Notes on this clone: Other DNA sequences in this specimen translate into the identical CDR3. This chain connects TRBV18 to TRBJ1-1, with D possibly being TRBD1 (5 bases). The germline V gene encodes CDR1 KGHSH and CDR2 LQKENI. The CDR3 extends over 14 amino acids. The V end was cut by 2 bases, the J end by 6 bases, with 13 bases between. Written as DNA, the CDR3 is TGTGCCAGCTCACCAAGGGGTCAGGGCGCTGAAGCTTTCTTT. This sequence encodes CASSPRGQGAEAFF.

The chain links TRBV7-9 to TRBJ2-7; no reliable D call. The CDR3 is 13 residues long. The germline gives CDR1 SEHNR, CDR2 FQNEAQ (reference sequence). The V gene lost 1 base and the J gene lost 3 bases, with 7 bases spanning the gap. In DNA form, the CDR3 reads TGTGCCAGCAGCTTAGGCGGCTTCTACGAGCAGTACTTC. It yields the protein CASSLGGFYEQYF.

The chain links TRBV4-1 to TRBJ2-5; perhaps TRBD1 as D (6 bases). The J call may be incorrect, as the DNA end agrees better with TRBJ2-7. Germline CDR1 is MGHRA and CDR2 is YSYEKL. The CDR3 sequence is 15 residues long. The CDR3 bases are TGCGCCAGCAGCCAAGAACAGGGCCGGTCTTACGAGCAGTACTTC. Translation: CASSQEQGRSYEQYF.

V is TRBV5-1 and J is TRBJ2-3, with 13 nucleotides matching TRBD2. The length of the CDR3 is 16 residues. Germline V lookup: CDR1 SGHRS, CDR2 YFSETQ. V dropped 4 bases and J dropped 5; count of bases not matched to a gene: 7. This CDR3 reads CASSKLAGGSGDTQYF. CDR3 nucleotides: TGCGCCAGCAGCAAACTAGCGGGGGGGTCAGGAGATACGCAGTATTTT.

V usage is TRBV4-1 and J usage is TRBJ1-6, with D uncertain. Germline lookup yields CDR1 MGHRA and CDR2 YSYEKL. The CDR3 contains 13 residues. With 0 bases removed from V and 10 bases from J, the gap between germline ends came to 7 bases. The CDR3 DNA follows: TGCGCCAGCAGCCAAGATGCGAAATCACCCCTCCACTTT. It yields the protein CASSQDAKSPLHF.

The chain couples TRBV7-9 to TRBJ1-5, with D possibly matching TRBD1 (6 bases). Germline CDR1 is SEHNR and CDR2 is FQNEAQ (reference sequence). The CDR3 spans 15 residues. Trimming took off 1 base at V and 3 bases at J, with 10 bases between the two ends. The chain's CDR3 is CASSLGPGVNQPQHF. The CDR3, as DNA: TGTGCCAGCAGCTTAGGACCAGGGGTCAATCAGCCCCAGCATTTT.

The chain couples TRBV18 to TRBJ1-5; TRBD1 matches at 8 bases. The CDR3 spans 17 residues. CDR1 KGHSH and CDR2 LQKENI come from the germline V gene. J was trimmed by 0 bases and V by 2 bases; bases with no gene match: 6. CDR3 loop: CASSPGTGGLSNQPQHF. In DNA, the CDR3 is TGTGCCAGCTCACCAGGGACAGGCGGCCTTAGCAATCAGCCCCAGCATTTT.

The genes are TRBV13 and TRBJ1-1, with 7 bases lining up with TRBD1. CDR3 length: 12 residues. The V and J ends lost 8 bases and 1 base, in that order; junction bases with no gene match: 1. Germline CDR1 PRHDT, CDR2 FYEKMQ (reference sequence). The CDR3 nucleotides read TGTGCCAGCCGGACAGGGAACACTGAAGCTTTCTTT. It is translated as CASRTGNTEAFF.